This T cell receptor (beta chain) was profiled in a study of T cells in Graves' hyperthyroidism and ophthalmopathy. Study-level results: By a 13 V-J model, ophthalmopathy was set apart from stable hyperthyroidism.

What was amplified from RNA transcripts were TCR beta CDR3 regions. The HTBI primer set was used in a first-round RT-PCR of the TCR CDR3. MiXCR was run by TCRdb on the multiplex PCR reads, yielding one entry per CDR3 protein. The sample contains about 640,000 distinct CDR3 sequences, roughly 20% of which appear only once. J was trimmed by 7 bases and V by 3 bases; bases with no gene match: 5. The CDR3 is made up of 14 amino acids. Per the germline V gene, CDR1 is MNHNS and CDR2 is SASEGT. Clinical symptoms, serum thyroxine, TRAb, thyroid ultrasound and orbital computed tomography informed diagnoses. In its sample, this clonotype was seen a few times. No antigen is known for it.

This sequence was found in a young man with Graves' ophthalmopathy. The sample was blood. This chain joins TRBV6-1 and TRBJ2-2; 7 bases agree with TRBD2. CDR3 in amino acids: CASSDKGGIGELFF. The CDR3, as DNA: TGTGCCAGCAGTGATAAGGGAGGGATCGGGGAGCTGTTTTTT.